Below, 7 T cell receptor beta chains from the same sample are listed, as sequenced in a study of blood T cell repertoires in COVID-19. Sequencing used immunoSEQ multiplex PCR; TCRdb keeps in-frame clones, though not all of them. The sample holds 430,000 or so clones, roughly 88% seen once. Sequenced input: PBMCs or T cells enriched from blood (not recorded which). The origin of the receptors is a woman aged 18-35 years who had been exposed to COVID-19.

This clone was picked up one time. This sequence joins TRBV1 and TRBJ2-3; the table's D call TRBD2 went unverified against the DNA. TRBV1 is designated a pseudogene. This CDR3 region has 17 residues. CDR3 DNA sequence: TGCACCAGCAGCCAATACGCAGGGAGGGAGGGCACAGATACGCAGTATTTT. Translation: CTSSQYAGREGTDTQYF.

The chain combines TRBV7-9 with TRBJ1-3; D ambiguous. The length of the CDR3 is 14 residues. Germline V gene data show CDR1 as SEHNR and CDR2 as FQNEAQ (reference sequence). Trimming cost V 1 base and J 1 base, with 5 bases left between them. CDR3 protein: CASSLGGSGNTIYF. The CDR3 bases are TGTGCCAGCAGCTTAGGAGGGTCTGGAAACACCATATATTTT.

Remarks on this clone: Within the sample, other DNA sequences also encode this same CDR3. The rearrangement joins TRBV18 to TRBJ2-5, with 9 bases lining up with TRBD2. V shed 0 bases, J shed 5 bases, and the junction held 4 bases outside the gene matches. The CDR3 runs to 15 residues. Germline-derived CDR1 and CDR2 are KGHSH and LQKENI. In DNA, the CDR3 is TGTGCCAGCTCACCACCGGGACTAGCCCTGGAGACCCAGTACTTC. It codes for CASSPPGLALETQYF. The variable domain in full, completed from reference TRBV18 and TRBJ2-5, reads NAGVMQNPRHLVRRRGQEARLRCSPMKGHSHVYWYRQLPEEGLKFMVYLQKENIIDESGMPKERFSAEFPKEGPSILRIQQVVRGDSAAYFCASSPPGLALETQYFGPGTRLLVL.

V is TRBV2 and J is TRBJ2-7; unclear D gene. V was cut by 3 bases and J by 4 bases, with 13 bases left in between. The CDR3 sequence is 14 residues long. Germline-derived CDR1 and CDR2 are SNHLY and FYNNEI. The CDR3 DNA reads as TGTGCCAGCAGTGATCAGAACAGCCAATACGAGCAGTACTTC. Translated: CASSDQNSQYEQYF.

V and J are TRBV5-1 and TRBJ2-5, with 12 nucleotides matching TRBD2. Germline values: CDR1 SGHRS, CDR2 YFSETQ. The CDR3 spans 16 residues. V was pared by 2 bases and J by 4 bases, with 6 bases of the junction left unmatched. The CDR3 nucleotides read TGCGCCAGCAGCTTCTCACTAGCGGGAGGAAGAGAGACCCAGTACTTC. It yields the protein CASSFSLAGGRETQYF.

The genes are TRBV4-1 and TRBJ1-1; possibly TRBD1 for D (6 bases). Germline CDR1 is MGHRA and CDR2 is YSYEKL. V lost 7 bases and J lost 1, with 13 bases in between. The CDR3 extends over 14 amino acids. CDR3 coding DNA: TGCGCCAGCACTAAGGGGGGGACGAACACTGAAGCTTTCTTT. Encoded protein: CASTKGGTNTEAFF.

This clone was seen a single time. The CDR3 DNA follows: TGTGCCAGTAGTAAGGGGACAGCTTCTAATGAGCAGTTCTTC. Residues: CASSKGTASNEQFF. The chain links TRBV19 to TRBJ2-1; 7 bases are a match to TRBD1. Germline V gene lookup returns CDR1 LNHDA and CDR2 SQIVND (reference sequence). CDR3 length: 14 amino acids. The trim removed 4 bases at V and 7 bases at J, leaving 7 bases unmatched.